Listed here are 24 T cell receptor beta chains from one sample, sequenced in a study of type 1 regulatory T cells. Antigens of these TCRs are unknown. TCRdb fed the reads into MiXCR, producing one record per CDR3 protein. The data show 60,000 to 80,000 distinct CDR3 sequences, around 60% seen once. Sequencing was performed on cultured T cells, either the whole culture or a sorted T cell fraction (not recorded which). Noted subset: Tr1-enriched cell product generated in vitro against host alloantigens. The receptor source for this set is a human donor in good health.

The chain uses TRBV5-1 and TRBJ2-7, with a weak D call TRBD1 (5 bases). Germline V gene data show CDR1 as SGHRS and CDR2 as YFSETQ. V lost 4 bases and J lost 2, with 10 bases in between. This CDR3 is 13 amino acids long. The CDR3 is CASSVDSPYEQYF. In DNA form, the CDR3 reads TGCGCCAGCAGCGTCGACAGCCCCTACGAGCAGTACTTC.

The V gene is TRBV25-1, the J gene TRBJ2-5; TRBD1 might be the D (6 bases). The CDR3 extends over 14 amino acids. CDR1 is MGHDK and CDR2 is SYGVNS in the germline V gene. Trimming left V 6 bases short and J 3 bases short, with 14 bases between. The CDR3 is CASSQTGPEETQYF. In DNA, the CDR3 is TGTGCCAGCAGCCAGACAGGACCAGAAGAGACCCAGTACTTC.

In this sample, this clonotype turned up once. This rearrangement joins TRBV6-5 to TRBJ1-5, with TRBD1 identical over 7 bases. The CDR3 has 15 amino acids. V was clipped by 8 bases and J by 0 bases; unmatched bases: 7. In germline, CDR1 is MNHEY, CDR2 SVGAGI. The DNA of the CDR3 is TGTGCCAGCGGGCCAGGGGGGATTAGCAATCAGCCCCAGCATTTT. It is translated as CASGPGGISNQPQHF.

The chain couples TRBV7-3 to TRBJ2-5; D gene unclear. The length of the CDR3 is 13 residues. The V end was cut by 1 base, the J end by 3 bases, with 6 bases between. The germline gives CDR1 SGHTA, CDR2 FQGTGA. The CDR3: CASSLSLEETQYF. DNA of the CDR3: TGTGCCAGCAGCTTAAGCCTAGAAGAGACCCAGTACTTC.

The chain uses TRBV24-1 and TRBJ1-1, with TRBD1 as a possible D gene (5 bases). Per germline, CDR1 KGHDR and CDR2 SFDVKD. Trimming removed 9 bases at V and 4 bases at J, with 14 bases between. The CDR3 extends over 13 amino acids. The CDR3 here is CATQGFGSTEAFF. The CDR3 region has the DNA TGTGCCACCCAGGGTTTTGGATCCACTGAAGCTTTCTTT.

V usage is TRBV7-2 and J usage is TRBJ1-2; unclear D gene. Germline lookup yields CDR1 SGHTA and CDR2 FQGNSA. This CDR3 is built from 15 residues. V was shortened by 1 base and J by 0 bases, with 9 bases between the two germline ends. The CDR3 DNA reads TGTGCCAGCAGCTTAGTTAGGGAGGCTAACTATGGCTACACCTTC. Translated: CASSLVREANYGYTF.

This chain links TRBV6-5 with TRBJ2-1, with unresolved D. From germline, CDR1 is MNHEY and CDR2 SVGAGI. The V and J ends lost 5 bases and 0 bases respectively, with 11 bases between them. CDR3 size: 15 residues. The CDR3 region has the DNA TGTGCCAGCAGTGATGTCAGCTTCTCCTACAATGAGCAGTTCTTC. It translates to CASSDVSFSYNEQFF.

V usage is TRBV7-3 and J usage is TRBJ1-6; D is uncertain. The CDR3 has 13 residues. V was clipped by 5 bases and J by 6 bases, with 8 bases between them. The germline gives CDR1 SGHTA, CDR2 FQGTGA. Here the CDR3 DNA reads TGTGCCAGCAGCCCTCGGGGTAATTCACCCCTCCACTTT. Translated: CASSPRGNSPLHF. The variable domain in full, with the rest retrieved from reference TRBV7-3 and TRBJ1-6, is GAGVSQTPSNKVTEKGKYVELRCDPISGHTALYWYRQSLGQGPEFLIYFQGTGAADDSGLPNDRFFAVRPEGSVSTLKIQRTERGDSAVYLCASSPRGNSPLHFGNGTRLTVT.

The chain uses TRBV24-1 and TRBJ1-5; D is undetermined. The CDR3 covers 14 residues. Germline assignment: CDR1 KGHDR and CDR2 SFDVKD. The ends were cut back, 6 bases at V and 6 bases at J, with 14 bases in the middle. Written as DNA, the CDR3 is TGTGCCACCAGTTCGGGCGCATACCCTCAGCCCCAGCATTTT. Translating it yields CATSSGAYPQPQHF.

A few counts support this clonotype. Written as DNA, the CDR3 is TGTGCCAGCAGCCAAGATCGGGGAGGGACCTACGAGCAGTACTTC. It yields the protein CASSQDRGGTYEQYF. V is TRBV3-1 and J is TRBJ2-7; TRBD2 agrees at 7 bases. The CDR3 loop spans 15 amino acids. Germline CDR1 is LGHDT and CDR2 is YNNKEL (reference sequence). V lost 0 bases to trimming and J lost 2 bases; unmatched junction nucleotides: 4.

V gene TRBV12-3 or TRBV12-4 combines with J gene TRBJ2-7; 7 positions agree with TRBD2. The V and J ends lost 3 bases and 6 bases, in that order; junction bases with no gene match: 8. The CDR3 covers 14 residues. The CDR3 DNA reads TGTGCCAGCAGTTTCGGCGGGAGTCCCAGCGAGCAGTACTTC. Encoded protein: CASSFGGSPSEQYF.

This clonotype was recorded only once. This rearrangement joins TRBV7-9 to TRBJ2-7; TRBD2 matches at 14 bases. J was trimmed by 1 base and V by 4 bases; bases with no gene match: 9. Germline assignment: CDR1 SEHNR and CDR2 FQNEAQ (reference sequence). This CDR3 is 18 amino acids long. The CDR3 nucleotides read TGTGCCAGCAGCTCGACTAGCGGGAGGGCCGTCGGGTCCTACGAGCAGTACTTC. Translating gives CASSSTSGRAVGSYEQYF. Full variable domain (outside the CDR3, taken from reference TRBV7-9 and TRBJ2-7): DTGVSQNPRHKITKRGQNVTFRCDPISEHNRLYWYRQTLGQGPEFLTYFQNEAQLEKSRLLSDRFSAERPKGSFSTLEIQRTEQGDSAMYLCASSSTSGRAVGSYEQYFGPGTRLTVT.

The chain combines TRBV19 with TRBJ2-7, with D maybe TRBD2 (5 bases). Germline-derived CDR1 and CDR2 are LNHDA and SQIVND (reference sequence). This CDR3 is built from 13 residues. Between the trimmed V and J ends, which lost 5 bases and 3 bases, there was a span of 11 bases. The CDR3 is CASSWQTNYEQYF. The CDR3 DNA reads as TGTGCCAGTAGTTGGCAGACTAACTACGAGCAGTACTTC.

This chain connects TRBV6-1 to TRBJ2-5; 10 nucleotides line up with TRBD1. The J segment lost 2 bases and the V segment lost 8 bases, leaving 5 bases of the junction unmatched. The CDR3 is 14 residues long. Germline lookup yields CDR1 MNHNS and CDR2 SASEGT. Written as DNA, the CDR3 is TGTGCCAGCGACAGGGGGCTGGGGCAAGAGACCCAGTACTTC. It codes for CASDRGLGQETQYF.

This rearrangement joins TRBV5-5 to TRBJ2-3; no firm D call. V was clipped by 3 bases and J by 6 bases, with 8 bases between them. CDR1 SGHKS and CDR2 YYEKEE come from the germline V gene (reference sequence). The CDR3 covers 12 residues. Written as DNA, the CDR3 is TGTGCCAGCAGCTACTCCCTGGATACGCAGTATTTT. Translating it yields CASSYSLDTQYF.

The chain combines TRBV2 with TRBJ1-6; D is possibly TRBD1 (6 bases). The germline gives CDR1 SNHLY, CDR2 FYNNEI. V was clipped by 8 bases and J by 11 bases, with 19 bases between them. This CDR3 contains 14 residues. The CDR3 DNA reads as TGTGCCAGCCACAGGGCTGGAGCTGGGACACCCCTCCACTTT. It translates to CASHRAGAGTPLHF. Variable domain in full (rest from reference TRBV2 and TRBJ1-6): EPEVTQTPSHQVTQMGQEVILRCVPISNHLYFYWYRQILGQKVEFLVSFYNNEISEKSEIFDDQFSVERPDGSNFTLKIRSTKLEDSAMYFCASHRAGAGTPLHFGNGTRLTVT.

This chain joins TRBV28 and TRBJ2-7; D might be TRBD1 or TRBD2, each matching 5 bases. The V gene lost 6 bases and the J gene lost 7 bases, with 13 bases spanning the gap. Germline V CDR1 and CDR2: MDHEN, SYDVKM. This CDR3 has 12 amino acids. CDR3 loop: CASRQGTVEQYF. CDR3 nucleotide sequence: TGTGCCAGCAGACAAGGGACGGTTGAGCAGTACTTC.

The chain combines TRBV5-1 with TRBJ1-1; possibly TRBD1 for D (6 bases). Trimming shortened V by 2 bases and J by 4 bases, and 9 bases separated the two germline ends. Germline CDR1 is SGHRS and CDR2 is YFSETQ. The CDR3 loop spans 13 amino acids. Here the CDR3 reads CASSLQGGTEAFF. CDR3 sequence (DNA): TGCGCCAGCAGCTTACAGGGAGGCACTGAAGCTTTCTTT.

This clonotype is a singleton in its sample. The V gene is TRBV7-8, the J gene TRBJ2-2; 7 bases agree with TRBD1. Per germline, CDR1 SGHVS and CDR2 FQNEAQ. The CDR3 covers 17 residues. The V gene end was trimmed by 1 base and the J gene end by 1 base; junction bases not matched to a gene: 6. The CDR3 spells CASSLGAGTVNTGELFF. The CDR3 coding sequence is TGTGCCAGCAGCTTAGGGGCCGGGACAGTGAACACCGGGGAGCTGTTTTTT.

This chain joins TRBV7-9 and TRBJ2-3, with 15 positions matching TRBD2. The germline CDR1 and CDR2 sequences are SEHNR and FQNEAQ (reference sequence). With V trimmed by 4 bases and J by 3 bases, 2 bases remained unmatched. The CDR3 runs 16 residues. CDR3 sequence reads: CASSSGTSGRTDTQYF. As DNA, the CDR3 is TGTGCCAGCAGCTCGGGGACTAGCGGGAGGACAGATACGCAGTATTTT. Based on the CDR3 plus reference TRBV7-9 and TRBJ2-3, the full variable domain is DTGVSQNPRHKITKRGQNVTFRCDPISEHNRLYWYRQTLGQGPEFLTYFQNEAQLEKSRLLSDRFSAERPKGSFSTLEIQRTEQGDSAMYLCASSSGTSGRTDTQYFGPGTRLTVL.

The chain uses TRBV5-1 and TRBJ2-7; tentatively, D is TRBD2 (5 bases). Trimming shortened V by 0 bases and J by 7 bases, and 20 bases separated the two germline ends. The germline gives CDR1 SGHRS, CDR2 YFSETQ. This CDR3 has 16 amino acids. Written as DNA, the CDR3 is TGCGCCAGCAGCTTGGCCCGCGGCGCGGGTACCTCGGAGCAGTACTTC. As protein: CASSLARGAGTSEQYF.

This chain uses TRBV4-3 with TRBJ2-3; 7 positions match TRBD2. The CDR3 consists of 20 residues. The V gene's germline CDR1 is LGHNA and CDR2 YSLEER. V shed 4 bases, J shed 0 bases, and the junction held 19 bases outside the gene matches. The CDR3 bases are TGCGCCAGCAGCCTTGCCACCCAGGGATCGAGCGGGGCTAGCACAGATACGCAGTATTTT. It specifies CASSLATQGSSGASTDTQYF.

V is TRBV29-1 and J is TRBJ1-2, with 7 bases aligning to TRBD1. CDR1 and CDR2 from the germline V gene are SQVTM and ANQGSEA. V gave up 7 bases and J gave up 7 bases; unmatched junction bases: 9. The CDR3 extends over 12 amino acids. As DNA, the CDR3 is TGCAGCGCTGGAGCGGGACAGTCTGGCTACACCTTC. This sequence encodes CSAGAGQSGYTF.

Only a few counts were recorded for this clonotype. The chain uses TRBV5-1 and TRBJ1-6; D remains unclear. Germline CDR1 and CDR2: SGHRS and YFSETQ. V lost 0 bases to trimming and J lost 8 bases, with 12 bases between them. CDR3 length: 15 amino acids. The CDR3 DNA sequence: TGCGCCAGCAGCTTGGGACTTACATTGGATTCACCCCTCCACTTT. Its translation is CASSLGLTLDSPLHF.